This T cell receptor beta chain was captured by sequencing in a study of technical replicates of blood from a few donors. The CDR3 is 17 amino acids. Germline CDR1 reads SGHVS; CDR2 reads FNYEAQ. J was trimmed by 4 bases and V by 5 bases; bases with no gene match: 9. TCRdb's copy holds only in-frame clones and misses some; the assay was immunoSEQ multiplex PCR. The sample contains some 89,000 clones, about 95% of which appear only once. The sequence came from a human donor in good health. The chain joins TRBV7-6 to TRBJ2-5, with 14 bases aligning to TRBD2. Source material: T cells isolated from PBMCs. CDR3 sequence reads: CASSPPPGTSGRETQYF. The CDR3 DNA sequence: TGTGCCAGCAGCCCGCCCCCGGGGACTAGCGGGAGAGAGACCCAGTACTTC.